This entry lists 22 T cell receptor beta chains sequenced from one sample in a study of T cells in Graves' hyperthyroidism and ophthalmopathy. Template material for amplifying TCR beta CDR3 regions consisted of RNA transcripts. Using the HTBI primer set, a first-round RT-PCR was run on the TCR CDR3. From the multiplex PCR reads, TCRdb called clonotypes with MiXCR, one entry per CDR3 protein. Of 490,000 or so distinct CDR3 sequences in the sample, about 16% are singletons; the top ten hold about 29%. The specimen was blood. These receptors came from a woman in her twenties or thirties with Graves' ophthalmopathy.

This clonotype has ten or more counts. The chain employs TRBV20-1 and TRBJ2-7; D gene ambiguous. Germline V gene data show CDR1 as DFQATT and CDR2 as SNEGSKA (reference sequence). There are 17 residues in the CDR3. Between the trimmed V and J ends, which lost 6 bases and 3 bases, there was a span of 27 bases. CDR3 nucleotides: TGCAGTGCAACCCGACCCTCCGGTCCACTCTCCGTCTACGAGCAGTACTTC. Protein sequence: CSATRPSGPLSVYEQYF.

This clonotype was detected a few times. The V call is TRBV6-1, the J call TRBJ2-7; TRBD1 matches 7 bases. This CDR3 spans 12 amino acids. V lost 6 bases, J lost 6 bases, and 5 bases stayed unmatched. Germline assignment: CDR1 MNHNS and CDR2 SASEGT. In nucleotides, the CDR3 is TGTGCCAGCAGGATCCCAGGGGGCGAGCAGTACTTC. This translates into CASRIPGGEQYF.

This clonotype was found many times. CDR3 region: CSVGRLAGQSSYNEQFF. In nucleotides, the CDR3 is TGCAGCGTAGGACGACTAGCGGGACAGAGCTCCTACAATGAGCAGTTCTTC. The chain is built from TRBV29-1 and TRBJ2-1; 11 bases are shared with TRBD2. The CDR3 is 17 residues long. Trimming cost V 6 bases and J 0 bases; bases outside gene matches: 10. The germline V gene encodes CDR1 SQVTM and CDR2 ANQGSEA.

This clonotype was observed many times. This chain joins TRBV20-1 and TRBJ2-1, with 8 bases identical to TRBD2. The length of the CDR3 is 17 residues. Trimming cost V 3 bases and J 0 bases; bases outside gene matches: 10. Germline-derived CDR1 and CDR2 are DFQATT and SNEGSKA (reference sequence). The CDR3 protein is CSASGAGGRSSYNEQFF. CDR3 nucleotides: TGCAGTGCTAGCGGCGCGGGAGGACGGAGCTCCTACAATGAGCAGTTCTTC.

This clonotype was seen ten or more times. The chain uses TRBV20-1 and TRBJ2-7, with D unresolved. Trimming shortened V by 1 base and J by 2 bases, and 12 bases separated the two germline ends. The length of the CDR3 is 14 residues. CDR1 DFQATT and CDR2 SNEGSKA come from the germline V gene (reference sequence). The CDR3 is CSARGRLGTYEQYF. For the CDR3, the DNA is TGCAGTGCTAGAGGCCGACTGGGTACCTACGAGCAGTACTTC.

This clonotype was seen at least ten times. The V call is TRBV3-1, the J call TRBJ2-5, with D uncertain. Germline lookup yields CDR1 LGHDT and CDR2 YNNKEL (reference sequence). The CDR3 extends over 14 amino acids. V was trimmed by 1 base and J by 5 bases, leaving 11 bases between them. In DNA form, the CDR3 reads TGTGCCAGCAGCCAAGGAAATCTAGTGGAGACCCAGTACTTC. Translating it yields CASSQGNLVETQYF.

The chain combines TRBV28 with TRBJ2-2, with 8 nucleotides matching TRBD2. This CDR3 comprises 15 residues. Looked up from germline, CDR1 is MDHEN and CDR2 is SYDVKM. J gave up 5 bases and V 7 bases, and 9 bases lay outside the gene matches. The CDR3 here is CASNRAGEDTGELFF. In nucleotides, the CDR3 is TGTGCCAGCAACCGAGCGGGAGAAGATACCGGGGAGCTGTTTTTT.

The table lists this clonotype with many counts. The chain is built from TRBV24-1 and TRBJ2-5; 10 bases align to TRBD1. V gave up 2 bases and J gave up 5 bases; unmatched junction bases: 16. The CDR3 extends over 19 amino acids. The germline V gene has CDR1 KGHDR and CDR2 SFDVKD. The CDR3 nucleotides are TGTGCCACCAGTGATTCAACCTCGGACAGGGGGAGACCAATGGAGACCCAGTACTTC. Its translation: CATSDSTSDRGRPMETQYF.

This clonotype appeared many times. The gene calls are TRBV7-3 and TRBJ1-1; possible D gene TRBD1, 5 bases. V was clipped by 5 bases and J by 2 bases, with 12 bases between them. The CDR3 spans 14 residues. Germline CDR1 SGHTA, CDR2 FQGTGA. Here the CDR3 DNA reads TGTGCCAGCAGCCCAGGACATTCCAACACTGAAGCTTTCTTT. Its protein is CASSPGHSNTEAFF.

The chain joins TRBV10-3 to TRBJ1-2; 10 positions match TRBD1. Germline CDR1 and CDR2: ENHRY and SYGVKD. The CDR3 totals 13 residues. The junction had 7 bases not matched to a gene; V was cut back by 10 bases and J by 5 bases. The CDR3 is CATTTGQGYGYTF. The CDR3 coding sequence is TGTGCCACTACTACGGGACAGGGGTATGGCTACACCTTC.

The chain uses TRBV28 and TRBJ2-7; D may be TRBD2 (5 bases). V dropped 8 bases and J dropped 3 bases, with 14 bases sitting between them. The CDR3 covers 13 residues. Germline-derived CDR1 and CDR2 are MDHEN and SYDVKM. CDR3: CASLLGGDYEQYF. In nucleotides, the CDR3 is TGTGCCAGCTTGCTAGGAGGAGACTACGAGCAGTACTTC.

Regarding this clonotype: Given a much more abundant clone one base away, this may be a read error. The chain uses TRBV28 and TRBJ1-4; no clear D. This CDR3 has 15 residues. Germline-derived CDR1 and CDR2 are MDHEN and SYDVKM. The CDR3 reads CASSPLTPTNEELFF. CDR3 coding DNA: TGTGCCAGCAGCCCCCTGACCCCAACTAATGAAGAACTGTTTTTT.

This clonotype was seen a few times. The rearrangement joins TRBV6-1 to TRBJ1-1; D is undetermined. The V end was cut by 8 bases, the J end by 7 bases, with 14 bases between. In germline, CDR1 is MNHNS, CDR2 SASEGT. CDR3 length equals 12 residues. The CDR3 coding sequence is TGTGCCAGCTACACCCGGACCGGTGAAGCTTTCTTT. It yields the protein CASYTRTGEAFF.

There are many counts of this clonotype. This chain joins TRBV18 and TRBJ2-5; 11 positions agree with TRBD2. Germline V lookup: CDR1 KGHSH, CDR2 LQKENI. V lost 3 bases, J lost 2 bases, and 2 bases stayed unmatched. The CDR3 has 15 residues. The CDR3 region has the DNA TGTGCCAGCTCACCGCCTAGCGGGAGGCAAGAGACCCAGTACTTC. Its protein product is CASSPPSGRQETQYF.

Ten or more counts support this clonotype. The chain combines TRBV5-1 with TRBJ2-1; D not resolved. Germline CDR1 and CDR2: SGHRS and YFSETQ. The CDR3 spans 14 residues. The V end lost 6 bases, the J end lost 1 base, and 11 bases lay between the germline ends. CDR3 amino acids: CASKGSSSYNEQFF. CDR3 nucleotide sequence: TGCGCCAGCAAGGGAAGCAGTTCCTACAATGAGCAGTTCTTC.

V usage is TRBV6-2 or TRBV6-3 and J usage is TRBJ1-6; D gene ambiguous. V was cut by 6 bases and J by 7 bases, with 13 bases left in between. Germline CDR1 is MNHEY and CDR2 is SVGEGT. The CDR3 length is 14 residues. This CDR3 is CASRTGQPNSPLHF. Written as DNA, the CDR3 is TGTGCCAGCAGGACCGGGCAGCCAAATTCACCCCTCCACTTT.

This clonotype was recorded many times. This chain links TRBV30 with TRBJ2-7; a possible D gene is TRBD2 (6 bases). The CDR3 is made up of 14 amino acids. V was trimmed by 0 bases and J by 2 bases, leaving 11 bases between them. The V gene's germline CDR1 is GTSNPN and CDR2 SVGIG (reference sequence). The CDR3 bases are TGTGCCTGGAGTGTTGGAGCGGGTGCCTACGAGCAGTACTTC. Protein: CAWSVGAGAYEQYF. Using reference TRBV30 and TRBJ2-7 for the parts outside the CDR3, the full variable domain is SQTIHQWPATLVQPVGSPLSLECTVEGTSNPNLYWYRQAAGRGLQLLFYSVGIGQISSEVPQNLSASRPQDRQFILSSKKLLLSDSGFYLCAWSVGAGAYEQYFGPGTRLTVT.

There are a few counts of this clonotype. This may arise from a read error, as a much more abundant clone is one base away. The chain couples TRBV2 to TRBJ1-1; D ambiguous. CDR3 size: 13 residues. V was shortened by 1 base and J by 0 bases, with 3 bases between the two germline ends. Germline CDR1 reads SNHLY; CDR2 reads FYNNEI. CDR3 in DNA: TGTGCCAGCAGTGAAGAGGTGAACACTGAAGCTTTCTTT. It is translated as CASSEEVNTEAFF.

This clonotype occurred a few times. This sequence joins TRBV29-1 and TRBJ2-3; D is unresolved. The V and J ends lost 4 bases and 3 bases respectively, with 11 bases between them. Germline CDR1 and CDR2: SQVTM and ANQGSEA. The CDR3 runs 13 residues. The CDR3 reads CSVGHFNTDTQYF. In DNA form, the CDR3 reads TGCAGCGTTGGGCACTTTAATACAGATACGCAGTATTTT.

This clonotype was picked up many times. J is TRBJ2-7 and V is TRBV7-2; 10 bases fit TRBD2. This CDR3 has 16 residues. The ends lost 1 base at V and 0 bases at J; junction bases unmatched: 3. CDR1 SGHTA and CDR2 FQGNSA come from the germline V gene. The CDR3 bases are TGTGCCAGCAGCTTAGGATCTAGCGGGAGCTCCTACGAGCAGTACTTC. It yields the protein CASSLGSSGSSYEQYF.

This clonotype was counted only a few times. The chain links TRBV18 to TRBJ2-2; unclear D gene. In germline, CDR1 is KGHSH, CDR2 LQKENI. The CDR3 runs 13 residues. Trimming took 5 bases from V and 1 from J, leaving 5 bases between them. This chain's CDR3 is CASSSENTGELFF. Here the CDR3 DNA reads TGTGCCAGCTCATCAGAGAACACCGGGGAGCTGTTTTTT.

V and J are TRBV9 and TRBJ2-7, with no clear D. Per germline, CDR1 SGDLS and CDR2 YYNGEE. CDR3 length: 13 amino acids. V was trimmed by 6 bases and J by 3 bases, leaving 13 bases between them. CDR3 sequence reads: CASTPTPVYEQYF. Written as DNA, the CDR3 is TGTGCCAGCACCCCGACCCCGGTCTACGAGCAGTACTTC.